This TCR beta chain emerged from a study of siplizumab effects on memory and regulatory T cells. The study, taken as a whole, reports: There appeared to be greater diversity in naive T cells than in memory cells, and naive T cells seemed major contributors to the alloresponse. Only a minor fraction of alloreactive clones mapped to unstimulated subsets. Where siplizumab was present, mappable alloreactive CD4+ clones averaged roughly 72% Treg-derived, compared with 25% to 30% in controls. Proliferating clones, CD4+ or CD8+, lacked an assignable naive or memory phenotype in roughly 75-95% of cases.

Details on this clone: Its antigen is currently unknown.

Germline CDR1 and CDR2: ENHRY and SYGVKD. V was pared by 0 bases and J by 0 bases, with 6 bases between. The CDR3 is made up of 14 amino acids. Assay: immunoSEQ multiplex PCR; the TCRdb copy retains only in-frame clones and omits some. The table lists 85,000 to 130,000 clones, around 94% of them singletons. This TCR was recovered from a human donor in good health. This sequence joins TRBV10-3 and TRBJ2-7; D is undetermined. Sequenced: Tregs sorted from blood. CDR3 nucleotides: TGTGCCATCAGTGAGTCGAGCCTCTCCTACGAGCAGTACTTC. Translated: CAISESSLSYEQYF.